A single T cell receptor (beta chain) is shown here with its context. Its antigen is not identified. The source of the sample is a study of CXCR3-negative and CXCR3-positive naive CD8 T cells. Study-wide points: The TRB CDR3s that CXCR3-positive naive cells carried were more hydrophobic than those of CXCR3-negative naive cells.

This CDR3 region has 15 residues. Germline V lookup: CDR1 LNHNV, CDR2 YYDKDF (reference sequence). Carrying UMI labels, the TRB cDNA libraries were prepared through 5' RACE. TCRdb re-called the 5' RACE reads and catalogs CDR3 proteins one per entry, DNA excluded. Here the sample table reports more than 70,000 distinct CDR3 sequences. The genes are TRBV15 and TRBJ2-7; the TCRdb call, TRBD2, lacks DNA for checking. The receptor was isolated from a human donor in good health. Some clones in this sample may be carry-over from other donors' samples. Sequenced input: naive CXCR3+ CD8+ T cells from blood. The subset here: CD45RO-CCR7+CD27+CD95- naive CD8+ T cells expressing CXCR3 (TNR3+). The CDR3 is CATSISGRGSYEQYF.